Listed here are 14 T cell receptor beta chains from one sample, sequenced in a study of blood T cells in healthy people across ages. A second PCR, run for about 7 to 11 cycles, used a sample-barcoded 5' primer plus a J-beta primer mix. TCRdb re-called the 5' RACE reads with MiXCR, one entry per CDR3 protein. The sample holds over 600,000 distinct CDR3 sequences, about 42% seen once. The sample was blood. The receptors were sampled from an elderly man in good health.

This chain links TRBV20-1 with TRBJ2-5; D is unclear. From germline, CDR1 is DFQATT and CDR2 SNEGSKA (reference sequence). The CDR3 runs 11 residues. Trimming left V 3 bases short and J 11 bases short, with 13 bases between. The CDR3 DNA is TGCAGTGCTAGGGATGGGGAAGAGCAGTACTTC. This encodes CSARDGEEQYF.

The CDR3 loop is CASSYSVAGGNNEQFF. CDR3 coding DNA: TGTGCCAGCAGTTACTCGGTAGCGGGCGGAAACAATGAGCAGTTCTTC. The J gene is TRBJ2-1, the V gene TRBV6-5; TRBD2 aligns across 7 bases. CDR3 length equals 16 residues. V trimming: 0 bases; J trimming: 5 bases; junction bases outside the gene matches: 7. The V gene's germline CDR1 is MNHEY and CDR2 SVGAGI.

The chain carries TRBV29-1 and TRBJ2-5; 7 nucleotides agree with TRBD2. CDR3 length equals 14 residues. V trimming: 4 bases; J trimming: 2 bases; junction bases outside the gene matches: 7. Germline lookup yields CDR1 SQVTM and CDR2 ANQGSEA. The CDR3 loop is CSVVLREKQETQYF. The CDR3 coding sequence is TGCAGCGTTGTTTTGCGGGAGAAGCAAGAGACCCAGTACTTC.

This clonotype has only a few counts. CDR3 DNA sequence: TGTGCCAGCAGCTCCGGACAGGGGGTAACCTACGAGCAGTACTTC. This encodes CASSSGQGVTYEQYF. This chain uses TRBV7-9 with TRBJ2-7; TRBD1 matches 10 bases. The CDR3 has 15 amino acids. CDR1 and CDR2 (germline): SEHNR, FQNEAQ (reference sequence). The V and J ends lost 4 bases and 2 bases, in that order; junction bases with no gene match: 5.

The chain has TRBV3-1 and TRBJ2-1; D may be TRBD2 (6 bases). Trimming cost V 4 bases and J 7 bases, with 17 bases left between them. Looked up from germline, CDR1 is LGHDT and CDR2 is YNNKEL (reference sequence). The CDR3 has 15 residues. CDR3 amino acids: CASSRGTGVGNEQFF. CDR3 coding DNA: TGTGCCAGCAGCCGTGGGACGGGAGTGGGGAATGAGCAGTTCTTC.

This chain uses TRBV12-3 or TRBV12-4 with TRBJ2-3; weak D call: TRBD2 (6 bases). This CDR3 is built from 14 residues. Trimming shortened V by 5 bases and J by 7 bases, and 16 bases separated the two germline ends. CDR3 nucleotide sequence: TGTGCCAGCAGTCTTGGCGGGGATATAAATACGCAGTATTTT. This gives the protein CASSLGGDINTQYF.

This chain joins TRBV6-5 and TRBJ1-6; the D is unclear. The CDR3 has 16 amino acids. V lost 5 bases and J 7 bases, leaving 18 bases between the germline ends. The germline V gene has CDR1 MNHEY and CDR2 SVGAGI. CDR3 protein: CASSPTVISWNSPLHF. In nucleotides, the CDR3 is TGTGCCAGCAGTCCCACTGTGATATCTTGGAATTCACCCCTCCACTTT.

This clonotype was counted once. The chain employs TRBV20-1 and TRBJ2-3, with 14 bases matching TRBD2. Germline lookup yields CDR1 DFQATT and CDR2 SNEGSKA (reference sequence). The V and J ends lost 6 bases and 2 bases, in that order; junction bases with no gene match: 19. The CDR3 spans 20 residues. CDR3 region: CSAVDPRGTSGSLITDTQYF. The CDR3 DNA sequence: TGCAGTGCCGTAGATCCTCGCGGGACTAGCGGGAGTTTGATCACAGATACGCAGTATTTT.

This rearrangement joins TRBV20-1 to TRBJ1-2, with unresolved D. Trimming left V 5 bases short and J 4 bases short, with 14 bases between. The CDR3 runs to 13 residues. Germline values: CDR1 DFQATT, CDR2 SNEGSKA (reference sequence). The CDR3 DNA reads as TGCAGTGCTCCGGATTCCCTTAGCTATGGCTACACCTTC. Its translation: CSAPDSLSYGYTF.

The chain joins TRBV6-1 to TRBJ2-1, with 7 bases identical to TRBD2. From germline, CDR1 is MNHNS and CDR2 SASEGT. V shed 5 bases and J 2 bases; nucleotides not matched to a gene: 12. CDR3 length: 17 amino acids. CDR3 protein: CASSPVGGRRAYNEQFF. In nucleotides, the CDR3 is TGTGCCAGCAGTCCAGTAGGCGGGAGAAGAGCCTACAATGAGCAGTTCTTC.

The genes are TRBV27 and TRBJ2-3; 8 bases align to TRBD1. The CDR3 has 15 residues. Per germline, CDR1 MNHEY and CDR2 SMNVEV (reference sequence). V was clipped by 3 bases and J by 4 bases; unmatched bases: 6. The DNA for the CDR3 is TGTGCCAGCAGTTTCATACAGGGGGTGGCAGATACGCAGTATTTT. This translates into CASSFIQGVADTQYF.

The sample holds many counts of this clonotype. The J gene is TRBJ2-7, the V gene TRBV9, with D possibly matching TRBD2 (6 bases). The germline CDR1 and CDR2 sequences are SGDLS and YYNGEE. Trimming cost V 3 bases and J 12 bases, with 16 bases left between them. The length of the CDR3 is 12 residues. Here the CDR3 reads CASSDEAGIRYF. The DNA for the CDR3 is TGTGCCAGCAGCGACGAGGCGGGAATTCGGTACTTC.

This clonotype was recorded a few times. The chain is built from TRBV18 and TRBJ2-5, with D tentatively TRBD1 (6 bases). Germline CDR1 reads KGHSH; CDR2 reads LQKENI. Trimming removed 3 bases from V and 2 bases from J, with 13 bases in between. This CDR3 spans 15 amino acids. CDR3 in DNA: TGTGCCAGCTCACCTTTAGGGACAAATCAAGAGACCCAGTACTTC. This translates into CASSPLGTNQETQYF.

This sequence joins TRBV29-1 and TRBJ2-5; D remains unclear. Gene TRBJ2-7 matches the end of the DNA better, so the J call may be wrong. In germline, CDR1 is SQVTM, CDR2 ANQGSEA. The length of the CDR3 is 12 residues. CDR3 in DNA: TGCAGCGTTGAAGGTCAGCTCTACGAGCAGTACTTC. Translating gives CSVEGQLYEQYF.